This note documents a single TCR beta chain sequence. Antigen unknown. Sequencing of TCR beta, carried out with a high-throughput approach, was applied to CD8+ and CD4+ T cells from the blood. The CD8+ and CD4+ T cells were isolated magnetically using a negative isolation approach, whereas the TEMRA cells were enriched by FACS. This record comes from a study of CD8 T cells in Susac syndrome. Study results and caveats: As the study acknowledged, the number of individuals in its TCR sequencing and HLA analysis was relatively small.

This CDR3 has 13 residues. Per the germline V gene, CDR1 is ENHRY and CDR2 is SYGVKD. V trimming: 4 bases; J trimming: 7 bases; junction bases outside the gene matches: 6. It was with random hexamers that 0.5 to 1 ug RNA was reverse transcribed. The immunoSEQ assay covered 54 Vbeta and 13 Jbeta segments for CDR3. MiXCR, run by TCRdb on the immunoSEQ multiplex PCR reads, gives a single entry per CDR3 protein. Among about 200,000 distinct CDR3 sequences listed, 85% to 95% were seen once. This sequence originates from a human donor in good health. Sequencing was carried out using CD4+ T cells from PBMCs. This chain joins TRBV10-3 and TRBJ1-2; 7 nucleotides agree with TRBD1. As DNA, the CDR3 is TGTGCCATCAGTGTAGACAGGGTTGGTGGCTACACCTTC. Its protein product is CAISVDRVGGYTF.